A single sample is the source of the 19 T cell receptor beta chains below, sequenced in a study of memory CD4+ T cells and cytomegalovirus serostatus. Single viable CD3+CD4+CD8-CD45RO+ cells were sorted as the memory CD4+ T cells. Assay: immunoSEQ multiplex PCR; the TCRdb copy retains only in-frame clones and omits some. The table has 45,000 to 50,000 clones, 60% to 80% seen once. The sequenced sample was memory CD4+ T cells from blood. Source of these receptors: an adult in good health and CMV-seronegative.

The chain combines TRBV14 with TRBJ2-2, with TRBD1 identical over 8 bases. The CDR3 is made up of 16 amino acids. With V trimmed by 2 bases and J by 4 bases, 6 bases remained unmatched. Looked up from germline, CDR1 is SGHDN and CDR2 is FVKESK. Here the CDR3 DNA reads TGTGCCAGCAGCCAATATGGACAGGGCCTCACCGGGGAGCTGTTTTTT. Amino acids: CASSQYGQGLTGELFF.

In DNA form, the CDR3 reads TGTGCCAGCAGTGTGGCGGAGCGAGGCTACACCTTC. It translates to CASSVAERGYTF. The chain carries TRBV2 and TRBJ1-2; D is uncertain. This CDR3 contains 12 residues. V shed 4 bases and J shed 8 bases, with 11 bases lying between them. In germline, CDR1 is SNHLY, CDR2 FYNNEI.

This clone was seen once. The V and J genes are TRBV4-2 and TRBJ1-2; TRBD1 matches 7 bases. Germline CDR1 LGHNA, CDR2 YNFKEQ. This CDR3 is 15 amino acids long. J lost 4 bases, V lost 0 bases, and 5 bases had no gene match. The CDR3 DNA follows: TGTGCCAGCAGCCAAGACGTGACAGGGCTCTATGGCTACACCTTC. Residues: CASSQDVTGLYGYTF.

The chain links TRBV29-1 to TRBJ2-1; 13 nucleotides align to TRBD2. CDR3 length: 15 residues. Germline CDR1 SQVTM, CDR2 ANQGSEA. Trimming removed 6 bases from V and 6 bases from J; junction bases left unmatched: 8. CDR3: CSVGSLAGGRNEQFF. Written as DNA, the CDR3 is TGCAGCGTGGGGTCACTAGCGGGGGGGCGCAATGAGCAGTTCTTC.

In its sample, this clone was seen a few times. The chain combines TRBV2 with TRBJ2-3; no definite D call. The CDR3 contains 14 residues. Trimming cost V 2 bases and J 3 bases, with 9 bases left between them. Germline CDR1 reads SNHLY; CDR2 reads FYNNEI. The CDR3 loop is CASSEWVGTDTQYF. For the CDR3, the DNA is TGTGCCAGCAGTGAATGGGTAGGGACAGATACGCAGTATTTT. The whole variable domain, filled in from reference TRBV2 and TRBJ2-3, reads EPEVTQTPSHQVTQMGQEVILRCVPISNHLYFYWYRQILGQKVEFLVSFYNNEISEKSEIFDDQFSVERPDGSNFTLKIRSTKLEDSAMYFCASSEWVGTDTQYFGPGTRLTVL.

The chain carries TRBV4-2 and TRBJ1-1; 8 bases match TRBD1. The CDR3 has 15 residues. Germline V gene lookup returns CDR1 LGHNA and CDR2 YNFKEQ. J lost 0 bases, V lost 5 bases, and 5 bases had no gene match. DNA for the CDR3: TGTGCCAGCAGCTATCGACAGGGGATGAACACTGAAGCTTTCTTT. Translated, it gives CASSYRQGMNTEAFF.

The rearrangement uses TRBV7-2 and TRBJ1-1; perhaps TRBD1 as D (5 bases). The ends were cut back, 1 base at V and 4 bases at J, with 13 bases in the middle. CDR3 length equals 15 residues. Germline V gives CDR1 SGHTA, CDR2 FQGNSA. The CDR3 protein is CASSLEAGKGTEAFF. Here the CDR3 DNA reads TGTGCCAGCAGCTTAGAGGCAGGGAAGGGCACTGAAGCTTTCTTT. Complete variable domain (other parts from reference TRBV7-2 and TRBJ1-1): GAGVSQSPSNKVTEKGKDVELRCDPISGHTALYWYRQSLGQGLEFLIYFQGNSAPDKSGLPSDRFSAERTGGSVSTLTIQRTQQEDSAVYLCASSLEAGKGTEAFFGQGTRLTVV.

This chain connects TRBV5-1 to TRBJ1-2; D uncertain. Germline CDR1 reads SGHRS; CDR2 reads YFSETQ. Deletions cut 2 bases from V and 0 bases from J, with 8 bases between. CDR3 length: 14 amino acids. CDR3 bases: TGCGCCAGCAGCTTTGGAGGGTCTAACTATGGCTACACCTTC. Translation: CASSFGGSNYGYTF.

V and J are TRBV5-6 and TRBJ2-2, with D perhaps matching TRBD1 or TRBD2 (5 bases each). The V end was cut by 5 bases, the J end by 3 bases, with 20 bases between. The CDR3 is made up of 17 amino acids. Germline V lookup: CDR1 SGHDT, CDR2 YYEEEE. For the CDR3, the DNA is TGTGCCAGCAGTTCCCTCATAGAGGGGATCGACACCGGGGAGCTGTTTTTT. Encoded protein: CASSSLIEGIDTGELFF.

This chain links TRBV4-1 with TRBJ2-5; weak D call: TRBD1 (6 bases). V was clipped by 1 base and J by 4 bases, with 16 bases between them. Germline assignment: CDR1 MGHRA and CDR2 YSYEKL. The CDR3 sequence is 16 residues long. The CDR3 DNA is TGCGCCAGCAGCCAAGGACGACAGGCCCACCTAGAGACCCAGTACTTC. This encodes CASSQGRQAHLETQYF.

This sequence joins TRBV7-3 and TRBJ1-1; no reliable D call. Trimming pared 1 base from V and 5 bases from J, leaving 11 bases between. The CDR3 has 14 amino acids. Germline-derived CDR1 and CDR2 are SGHTA and FQGTGA. CDR3 in DNA: TGTGCCAGCAGCTTAAAGCCCTTTGGGACTGAAGCTTTCTTT. This codes for CASSLKPFGTEAFF.

V is TRBV15 and J is TRBJ2-3; no clear D gene. The CDR3 spans 15 residues. CDR1 is LNHNV, CDR2 YYDKDF, per germline (reference sequence). Trimming removed 0 bases from V and 0 bases from J, with 7 bases in between. The CDR3 DNA follows: TGTGCCACCAGCAGAGATCCTACTAGCACAGATACGCAGTATTTT. This gives the protein CATSRDPTSTDTQYF.

This clone was counted a single time. This chain joins TRBV6-1 and TRBJ2-7, with a tentative D call TRBD1 (6 bases). V was clipped by 6 bases and J by 4 bases, with 10 bases between them. From germline, CDR1 is MNHNS and CDR2 SASEGT. This CDR3 comprises 12 residues. The CDR3 here is CASSQDSYEQYF. DNA of the CDR3: TGTGCCAGCAGCCAGGACAGTTACGAGCAGTACTTC.

J is TRBJ1-6 and V is TRBV2; 11 bases map to TRBD1. Unmatched junction bases numbered 5, after V lost 6 bases and J lost 7 bases. In germline, CDR1 is SNHLY, CDR2 FYNNEI. The CDR3 sequence is 15 residues long. This CDR3 is CASRTGTGGNSPLHF. CDR3 sequence (DNA): TGTGCCAGCAGGACCGGGACAGGGGGGAATTCACCCCTCCACTTT.

The chain uses TRBV11-2 and TRBJ2-5; the D is unclear. V lost 4 bases and J lost 5, with 5 bases in between. Germline CDR1 SGHAT, CDR2 FQNNGV. The CDR3 extends over 11 amino acids. The CDR3, as DNA: TGTGCCAGCAGCTATTCTGAGACCCAGTACTTC. Translated, it gives CASSYSETQYF.

This rearrangement joins TRBV14 to TRBJ2-7, with 10 nucleotides matching TRBD2. The CDR3 covers 17 residues. The V gene's germline CDR1 is SGHDN and CDR2 FVKESK. J lost 4 bases, V lost 3 bases, and 12 bases had no gene match. The CDR3 DNA sequence: TGTGCCAGCAGCCACGTTTTTACGGGACTAGCGAGGTACGAGCAGTACTTC. Encoded protein: CASSHVFTGLARYEQYF.

V and J are TRBV4-2 and TRBJ1-1, with 10 bases lining up with TRBD1. Germline V gene data show CDR1 as LGHNA and CDR2 as YNFKEQ. J lost 1 base, V lost 1 base, and 6 bases had no gene match. This CDR3 is built from 17 residues. CDR3 DNA sequence: TGTGCCAGCAGCCAAGGTGGACAGGGGGTAGGGAACACTGAAGCTTTCTTT. It codes for CASSQGGQGVGNTEAFF.

V usage is TRBV18 and J usage is TRBJ2-7; tentatively, D is TRBD1 (5 bases). Per the germline V gene, CDR1 is KGHSH and CDR2 is LQKENI. CDR3 length equals 14 residues. V was cut by 3 bases and J by 4 bases, with 13 bases left in between. CDR3 loop: CASSPQGTLYEQYF. The DNA for the CDR3 is TGTGCCAGCTCACCGCAGGGAACCCTTTACGAGCAGTACTTC.

The chain joins TRBV19 to TRBJ1-2; maybe TRBD1 (6 bases). Per the germline V gene, CDR1 is LNHDA and CDR2 is SQIVND (reference sequence). The CDR3 has 13 residues. V was cut by 5 bases and J by 5 bases, with 12 bases left in between. The CDR3 DNA reads as TGTGCCAGTAGTTTACAGGGAGTGTATGGCTACACCTTC. This codes for CASSLQGVYGYTF. Full variable domain (remainder filled in from reference TRBV19 and TRBJ1-2): DGGITQSPKYLFRKEGQNVTLSCEQNLNHDAMYWYRQDPGQGLRLIYYSQIVNDFQKGDIAEGYSVSREKKESFPLTVTSAQKNPTAFYLCASSLQGVYGYTFGSGTRLTVV.